This TCR beta chain was found in a study of OX40 agonist ivuxolimab in advanced cancers. Study information: At 82.7% male, the cohort had a mean age of 60 years, ranging from about 23 to 79. Therapy given before enrollment (anti-PD-1, anti-PD-L1 or anti-CTLA-4) was allowed, and 40% had some.

This CDR3 is 17 amino acids long. As concerns this clone: The antigen is not known.

General study points: Antigens targeted by the expanded peripheral T cells were not determined.

Profiling relied on immunoSEQ multiplex PCR, and the TCRdb table lists in-frame clones only, not all of them. Seen here are about 77,000 clones, approximately 92% observed once, and the top ten hold around 5.1%. This chain uses TRBV21-1 with TRBJ1-4; the table calls TRBD1, which could not be checked here. TRBV21-1 is described as a pseudogene. The sample in question was CD4+ or CD8+ T cells sorted from blood, obtained in a trial of the OX40 agonist ivuxolimab. The origin of this receptor is an adult with an advanced solid tumor such as melanoma, head and neck, liver or kidney cancer. This CDR3 reads CASSPPPQGYPDEKLFF. CDR3 DNA: TGTGCCAGCAGCCCCCCCCCACAGGGCTATCCAGATGAAAAACTGTTTTTT.